The rows below give T cell receptor beta chains drawn from one sample of a study of blood T cell repertoires in COVID-19. Clones were sequenced by immunoSEQ multiplex PCR, and TCRdb holds only the in-frame ones, with some missing. The table records about 90,000 clones, 70% to 90% of them present only once. Material: peripheral blood. The receptors shown here come from a man in his sixties with acute or convalescent COVID-19. The CDR3 runs from the conserved cysteine through the conserved F or W. A D gene is named only where the DNA matches it firmly. Expanded clones get a size class; other rows say once, few or many, or leave the size out.

clone_size cdr3_length j_call d_call v_call cdr3_nt cdr3_aa
once 14 TRBJ1-2 NA TRBV10-3 TGTGCCATCAGTACCCCTTTGGCTGAAAATGGCTACACCTTC CAISTPLAENGYTF
NA 14 TRBJ1-1 NA TRBV7-2 TGTGCCAGCAGCCCACACCGTGGCACCACTGAAGCTTTCTTT CASSPHRGTTEAFF
few 15 TRBJ1-6 NA TRBV27 TGTGCCAGCAGTTTAGCCAGCTCCTATAATTCACCCCTCCACTTT CASSLASSYNSPLHF
once 14 TRBJ1-2 TRBD1 TRBV5-6 TGTGCCAGCAGGATGTTCGACAGGGGGCATCGCTACACCTTC CASRMFDRGHRYTF
NA 17 TRBJ2-5 TRBD2 TRBV18 TGTGCCAGCTCACCTAGCGGGAGGCCTACTACCGAAGAGACCCAGTACTTC CASSPSGRPTTEETQYF
once 13 TRBJ1-4 NA TRBV5-1 TGCGCCAGTAGGGGTGCCACTAATGAAAAACTGTTTTTT CASRGATNEKLFF
few 15 TRBJ1-5 NA TRBV28 TGTGCCAGCAGTCCCCCCACATATAGCAATCAGCCCCAGCATTTT CASSPPTYSNQPQHF
NA 14 TRBJ2-3 NA TRBV9 TGTGCCAGCAGCAGAGCGGCCTTAACAGATACGCAGTATTTT CASSRAALTDTQYF
NA 16 TRBJ2-2 NA TRBV7-6 TGTGCCAGCAGCTTAGCTGCAGGGTCGAACACCGGGGAGCTGTTTTTT CASSLAAGSNTGELFF
NA 14 TRBJ1-1 TRBD1 TRBV4-1 TGCGCCAGCAGCCAAGTTCAGGGGGTGACTGAAGCTTTCTTT CASSQVQGVTEAFF
NA 15 TRBJ1-3 NA TRBV19 TGTGCCAGTAGTATAAATTCCGGGACTGGAAACACCATATATTTT CASSINSGTGNTIYF
NA 14 TRBJ1-4 NA TRBV2 TGTGCCAGCAGTGAATCAGGGGTAGAGGAAAAACTGTTTTTT CASSESGVEEKLFF